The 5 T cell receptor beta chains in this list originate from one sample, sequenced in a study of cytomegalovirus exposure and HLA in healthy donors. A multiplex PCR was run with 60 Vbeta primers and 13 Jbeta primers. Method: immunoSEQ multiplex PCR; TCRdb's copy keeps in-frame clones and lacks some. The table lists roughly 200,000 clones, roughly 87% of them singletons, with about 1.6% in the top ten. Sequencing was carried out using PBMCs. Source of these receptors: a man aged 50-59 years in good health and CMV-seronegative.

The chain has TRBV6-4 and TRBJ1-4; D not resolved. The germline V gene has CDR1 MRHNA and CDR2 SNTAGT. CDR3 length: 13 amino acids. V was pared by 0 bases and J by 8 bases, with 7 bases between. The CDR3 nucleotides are TGTGCCAGCAGTGACTCTGTTGGCGAAAAACTGTTTTTT. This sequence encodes CASSDSVGEKLFF.

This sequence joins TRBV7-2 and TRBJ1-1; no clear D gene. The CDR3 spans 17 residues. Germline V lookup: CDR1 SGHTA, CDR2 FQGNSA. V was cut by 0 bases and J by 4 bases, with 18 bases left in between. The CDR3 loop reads CASSLAFFRGGGTEAFF. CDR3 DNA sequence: TGTGCCAGCAGCTTAGCTTTTTTCCGGGGAGGAGGCACTGAAGCTTTCTTT.

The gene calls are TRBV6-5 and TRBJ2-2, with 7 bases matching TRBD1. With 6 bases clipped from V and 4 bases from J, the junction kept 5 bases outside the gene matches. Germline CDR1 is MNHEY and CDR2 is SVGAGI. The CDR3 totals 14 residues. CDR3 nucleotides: TGTGCCAGCAGACCTGACAGGGCCACCGGGGAGCTGTTTTTT. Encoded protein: CASRPDRATGELFF.

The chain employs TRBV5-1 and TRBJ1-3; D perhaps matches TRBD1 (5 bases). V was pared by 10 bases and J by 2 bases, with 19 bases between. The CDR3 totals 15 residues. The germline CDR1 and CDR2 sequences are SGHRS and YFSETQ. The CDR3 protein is CAEGLTEVAGNTIYF. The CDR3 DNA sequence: TGCGCCGAGGGACTCACAGAGGTAGCTGGAAACACCATATATTTT. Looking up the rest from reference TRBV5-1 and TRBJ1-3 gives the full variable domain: KAGVTQTPRYLIKTRGQQVTLSCSPISGHRSVSWYQQTPGQGLQFLFEYFSETQRNKGNFPGRFSGRQFSNSRSEMNVSTLELGDSALYLCAEGLTEVAGNTIYFGEGSWLTVV.

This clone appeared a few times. CDR3 protein: CASSHYEQYF. The DNA for the CDR3 is TGTGCCAGCAGCCACTACGAGCAGTACTTC. This chain joins TRBV11-2 and TRBJ2-7; no clear D gene. Germline values: CDR1 SGHAT, CDR2 FQNNGV. The CDR3 has 10 amino acids. The V end was cut by 5 bases, the J end by 3 bases, with 2 bases between.